This T cell receptor (beta chain) came from a study of technical replicates of blood from a handful of donors. With 5 bases clipped from V and 3 bases from J, the junction kept 9 bases outside the gene matches. CDR1 is SGHTS and CDR2 is YDEGEE in the germline V gene. The CDR3 covers 15 residues. The data were produced by immunoSEQ multiplex PCR, yet TCRdb's version contains in-frame clones alone and is incomplete. The repertoire holds tens of thousands of clones, with about 98% as singletons. This TCR derives from a human donor in good health. The gene calls are TRBV5-8 and TRBJ2-7, with 9 positions matching TRBD1. Material: T cells isolated from PBMCs. The CDR3 nucleotides read TGTGCCAGCAGTTACAGGGGGCCGGCTCTCTACGAGCAGTACTTC. It encodes CASSYRGPALYEQYF.